The 2 T cell receptor beta chains below were found in one sample sequenced in a study of control samples from healthy donors and cancer patients. The data were produced by immunoSEQ multiplex PCR, yet TCRdb's version contains in-frame clones alone and is incomplete. The sample holds roughly 160,000 clones; around 90% are singletons and the top ten take about 5.3%. Input material: blood. These receptors were collected from a woman aged 25-40 years in good health.

A few counts support this clone. The chain uses TRBV9 and TRBJ1-2; D not resolved. Trimming removed 0 bases from V and 7 bases from J, with 13 bases in between. Germline values: CDR1 SGDLS, CDR2 YYNGEE. This CDR3 comprises 14 residues. CDR3: CASSVGRFDRGYTF. CDR3 sequence (DNA): TGTGCCAGCAGCGTAGGTCGTTTCGACCGTGGCTACACCTTC.

The chain carries TRBV7-2 and TRBJ2-7; 9 bases fit TRBD2. The CDR3 is 14 amino acids. CDR1 is SGHTA, CDR2 FQGNSA, per germline. Trimming at V came to 5 bases and at J to 2 bases, leaving 4 bases not matched to a gene. The CDR3 spells CASSRTSATYEQYF. The CDR3 DNA is TGTGCCAGCAGCAGGACTAGCGCAACCTACGAGCAGTACTTC.